This T cell receptor beta chain was retrieved from a study of T cell responses to AZD1222 COVID-19 vaccine. In germline, CDR1 is MGHDK, CDR2 SYGVNS. The CDR3 has 15 amino acids. Trimming removed 1 base from V and 2 bases from J, with 11 bases in between. Points from the study as a whole: Receipt of two AZD1222 doses was followed by a rise in Spike-specific TCR breadth and depth. Donors were chiefly white British, with a greater number of females, and clonal diversity was perhaps underestimated. Just a handful of AZD1222 recipients were seropositive at baseline. In all cases, repertoires were sampled only after the peak T cell response.

Only in-frame clones appear in the TCRdb table, and some are missing; sequencing was by immunoSEQ multiplex PCR. The table has roughly 120,000 clones, about 90% seen once. Concerning this clone itself: Its antigen remains unknown.

The material was peripheral blood, obtained 28 days after the second AZD1222 dose. The source of this sequence is an adult who received the AZD1222 COVID-19 vaccine. The rearrangement links TRBV25-1 to TRBJ1-1; D may be TRBD1 (6 bases). The CDR3 region has the DNA TGTGCCAGCAGTGAATGGGGGGGGCTTAACACTGAAGCTTTCTTT. It is translated as CASSEWGGLNTEAFF.